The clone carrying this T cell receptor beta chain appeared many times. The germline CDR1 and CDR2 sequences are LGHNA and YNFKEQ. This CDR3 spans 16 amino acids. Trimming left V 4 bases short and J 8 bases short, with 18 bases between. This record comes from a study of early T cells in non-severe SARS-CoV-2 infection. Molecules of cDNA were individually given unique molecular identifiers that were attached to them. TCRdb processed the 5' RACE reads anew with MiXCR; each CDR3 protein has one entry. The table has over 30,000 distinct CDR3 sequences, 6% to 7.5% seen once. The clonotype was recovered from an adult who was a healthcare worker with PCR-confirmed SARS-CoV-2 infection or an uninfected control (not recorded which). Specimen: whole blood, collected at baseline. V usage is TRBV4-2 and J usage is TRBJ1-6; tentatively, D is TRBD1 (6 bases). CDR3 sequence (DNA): TGTGCCAGCAGCCGCCACCTACAGGGAAGATATTCACCCCTCCACTTT. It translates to CASSRHLQGRYSPLHF.